This T cell receptor beta chain was captured in a study of regulatory T cells in long-lasting Graves disease. This clonotype was counted at least ten times. Its matching antigen is unknown. Study-wide findings and caveats: TRBV28 was favored in persistent disease, as were TRBJ1-2 and TRBJ2-5. Persistent patients had more shared public clonotypes (2,741) than new patients (just over 950).

Researchers made TCR beta libraries by using iRepertoire HTBI primers and running Arm-PCR on CDR3 regions. TCRdb used MiXCR to reprocess the multiplex PCR reads, holding one entry per CDR3 protein. The data contain fewer than 600,000 distinct CDR3 sequences, about 20% of them singletons. As to time point: persistent/refractory GD, antithyroid drugs over 5 years with positive TRAb. Following extraction of RNA from PBMCs, that RNA was used to make the TCR library. V dropped 0 bases and J dropped 5 bases, with 13 bases sitting between them. This CDR3 is built from 15 residues. Germline assignment: CDR1 SEHNR and CDR2 FQNEAQ (reference sequence).

Sample: peripheral blood mononuclear cells (PBMCs), taken when the disease was refractory, from a patient treated with antithyroid drugs. The chain recombines TRBV7-9 with TRBJ2-5; perhaps TRBD1 as D (5 bases). The clonotype comes from a female donor with Graves disease. The CDR3: CASSLALRVEETQYF. CDR3 bases: TGTGCCAGCAGCTTAGCGCTCAGGGTTGAGGAGACCCAGTACTTC. Using reference TRBV7-9 and TRBJ2-5 for the parts outside the CDR3, the full variable domain is DTGVSQNPRHKITKRGQNVTFRCDPISEHNRLYWYRQTLGQGPEFLTYFQNEAQLEKSRLLSDRFSAERPKGSFSTLEIQRTEQGDSAMYLCASSLALRVEETQYFGPGTRLLVL.